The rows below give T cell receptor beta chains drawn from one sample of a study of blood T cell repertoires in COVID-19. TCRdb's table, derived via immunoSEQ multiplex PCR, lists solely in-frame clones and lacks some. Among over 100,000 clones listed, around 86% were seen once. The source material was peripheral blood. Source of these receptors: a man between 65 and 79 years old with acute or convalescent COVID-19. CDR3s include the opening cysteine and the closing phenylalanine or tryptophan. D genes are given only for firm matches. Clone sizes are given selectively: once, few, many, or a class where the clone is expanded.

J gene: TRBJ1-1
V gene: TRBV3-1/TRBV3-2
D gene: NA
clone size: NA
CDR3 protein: CASSQDQGGTEAFF
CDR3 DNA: TGTGCCAGCAGCCAAGATCAAGGGGGCACTGAAGCTTTCTTT

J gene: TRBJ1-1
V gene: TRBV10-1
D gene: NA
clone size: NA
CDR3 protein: CASSEFQAGVTEAFF
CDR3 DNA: TGCGCCAGCAGTGAGTTCCAAGCGGGTGTCACTGAAGCTTTCTTT

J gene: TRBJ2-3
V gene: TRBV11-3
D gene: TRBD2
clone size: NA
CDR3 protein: CASSLGTSGGTDTQYF
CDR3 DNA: TGTGCCAGCAGCTTAGGGACTAGCGGGGGCACAGATACGCAGTATTTT

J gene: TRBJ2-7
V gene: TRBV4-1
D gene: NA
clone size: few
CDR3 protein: CASSQEEPIRGSGYEQYF
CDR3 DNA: TGCGCCAGCAGCCAAGAAGAACCGATCAGGGGATCGGGGTACGAGCAGTACTTC

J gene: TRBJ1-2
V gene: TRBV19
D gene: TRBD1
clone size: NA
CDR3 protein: CASSLGTDYGYTF
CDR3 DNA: TGTGCCAGTAGCCTGGGGACAGACTATGGCTACACCTTC

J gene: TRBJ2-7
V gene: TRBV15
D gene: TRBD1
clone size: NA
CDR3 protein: CATSRRTGGNEQYF
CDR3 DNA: TGTGCCACCAGCAGGAGGACAGGGGGCAACGAGCAGTACTTC

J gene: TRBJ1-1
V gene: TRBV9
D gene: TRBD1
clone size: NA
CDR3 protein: CASSARDRGAFF
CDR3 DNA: TGTGCCAGCAGCGCCCGGGACAGGGGAGCTTTCTTT

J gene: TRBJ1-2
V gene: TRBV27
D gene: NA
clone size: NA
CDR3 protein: CASTPGVPNYGYTF
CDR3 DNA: TGTGCCAGCACCCCAGGGGTGCCTAACTATGGCTACACCTTC

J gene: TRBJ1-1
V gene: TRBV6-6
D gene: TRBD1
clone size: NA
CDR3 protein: CASSYFTGGETEAFF
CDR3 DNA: TGTGCCAGCAGTTATTTTACAGGGGGCGAGACTGAAGCTTTCTTT

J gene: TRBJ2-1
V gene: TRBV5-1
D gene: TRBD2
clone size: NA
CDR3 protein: CASSPASSGSGNEQFF
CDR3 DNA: TGCGCCAGCAGCCCGGCGTCTAGCGGGAGTGGTAATGAGCAGTTCTTC

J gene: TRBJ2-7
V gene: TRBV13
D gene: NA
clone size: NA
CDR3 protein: CASSFGTGAYEQYF
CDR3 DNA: TGTGCCAGCAGCTTTGGGACTGGAGCCTACGAGCAGTACTTC

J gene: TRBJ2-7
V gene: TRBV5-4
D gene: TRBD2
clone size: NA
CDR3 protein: CASSLESSGGYEQYF
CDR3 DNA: TGTGCCAGCAGCTTGGAGAGTAGCGGGGGTTACGAGCAGTACTTC

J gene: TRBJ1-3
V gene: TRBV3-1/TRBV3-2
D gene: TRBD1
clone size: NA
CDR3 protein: CASSPKGQGHSGNTIYF
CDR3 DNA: TGTGCCAGCAGCCCGAAAGGACAGGGGCACTCTGGAAACACCATATATTTT

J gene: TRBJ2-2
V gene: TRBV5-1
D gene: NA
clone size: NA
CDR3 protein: CASSSVLATTGELFF
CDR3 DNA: TGCGCCAGCAGCTCCGTGCTAGCGACCACCGGGGAGCTGTTTTTT

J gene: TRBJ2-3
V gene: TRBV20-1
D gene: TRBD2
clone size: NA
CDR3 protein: CSASGLAGGRQYF
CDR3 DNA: TGCAGTGCTAGTGGCCTAGCGGGGGGCAGGCAGTATTTT

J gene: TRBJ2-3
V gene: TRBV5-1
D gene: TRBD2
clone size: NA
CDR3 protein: CASSLGRTSGSRSVTDTQYF
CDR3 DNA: TGCGCCAGCAGCTTGGGAAGAACTAGCGGGTCCCGTTCGGTCACAGATACGCAGTATTTT

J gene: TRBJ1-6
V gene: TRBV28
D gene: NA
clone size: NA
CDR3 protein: CASRRGSYNSPLHF
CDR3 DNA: TGTGCCAGCCGGCGGGGGTCCTATAATTCACCCCTCCACTTT

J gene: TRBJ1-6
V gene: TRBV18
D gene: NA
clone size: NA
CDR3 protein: CASSLDNSPLHF
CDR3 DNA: TGTGCCAGCTCACTCGATAATTCACCCCTCCACTTT

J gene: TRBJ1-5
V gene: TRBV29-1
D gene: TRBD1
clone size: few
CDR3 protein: CSVGTGFNQPQHF
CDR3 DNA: TGCAGCGTTGGGACAGGGTTCAATCAGCCCCAGCATTTT

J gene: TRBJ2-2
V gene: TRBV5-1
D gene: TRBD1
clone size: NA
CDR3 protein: CASSRGQDGELFF
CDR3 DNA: TGCGCCAGCAGTAGGGGGCAAGACGGGGAGCTGTTTTTT

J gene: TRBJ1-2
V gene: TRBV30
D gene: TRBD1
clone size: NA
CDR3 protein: CAWSVLAGTVGYTF
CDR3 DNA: TGTGCCTGGAGTGTACTCGCAGGGACAGTTGGCTACACCTTC

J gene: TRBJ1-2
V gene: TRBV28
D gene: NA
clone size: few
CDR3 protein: CASSFPRTQGYGYTF
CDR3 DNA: TGTGCCAGCAGTTTCCCCCGGACCCAGGGCTATGGCTACACCTTC

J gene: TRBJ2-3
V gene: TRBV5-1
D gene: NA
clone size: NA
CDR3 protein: CASSLAGQGSTDTQYF
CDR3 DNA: TGCGCCAGCAGCTTGGCCGGGCAGGGGAGCACAGATACGCAGTATTTT

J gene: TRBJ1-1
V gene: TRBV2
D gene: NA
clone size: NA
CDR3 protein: CASSYLNTEAFF
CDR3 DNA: TGTGCCAGCAGTTATCTGAACACTGAAGCTTTCTTT

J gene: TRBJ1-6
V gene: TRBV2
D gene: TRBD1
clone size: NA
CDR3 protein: CASRDGGTGGDSPLHF
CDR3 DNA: TGTGCCAGCAGGGACGGCGGGACAGGGGGTGATTCACCCCTCCACTTT

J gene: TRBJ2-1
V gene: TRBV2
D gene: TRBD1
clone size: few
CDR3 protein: CASSYIQGENEQFF
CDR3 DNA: TGTGCCAGCAGTTACATCCAGGGGGAGAATGAGCAGTTCTTC

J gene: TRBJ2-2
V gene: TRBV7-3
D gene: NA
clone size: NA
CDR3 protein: CASSLSGTQIGELFF
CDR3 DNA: TGTGCCAGCAGCTTATCTGGGACTCAGATCGGGGAGCTGTTTTTT

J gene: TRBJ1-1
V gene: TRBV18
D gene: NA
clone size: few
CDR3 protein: CASSPKDSWNTEAFF
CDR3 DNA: TGTGCCAGCTCACCTAAAGACAGCTGGAACACTGAAGCTTTCTTT

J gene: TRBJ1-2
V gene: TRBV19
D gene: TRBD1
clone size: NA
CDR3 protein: CASSKQGSSIYGYTF
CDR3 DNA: TGTGCCAGTAGCAAACAGGGGTCTAGTATCTATGGCTACACCTTC

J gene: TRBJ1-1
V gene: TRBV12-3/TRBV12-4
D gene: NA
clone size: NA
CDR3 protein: CASSPPGFSEAFF
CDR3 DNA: TGTGCCAGCAGTCCCCCGGGTTTTTCTGAAGCTTTCTTT

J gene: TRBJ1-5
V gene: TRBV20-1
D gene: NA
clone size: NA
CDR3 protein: CSASGTRNQPQHF
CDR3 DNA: TGCAGTGCTAGTGGGACACGAAATCAGCCCCAGCATTTT

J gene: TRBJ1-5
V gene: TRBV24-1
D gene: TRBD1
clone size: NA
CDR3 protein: CATSRGRGQPQHF
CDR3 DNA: TGTGCCACCAGCAGGGGGCGAGGTCAGCCCCAGCATTTT

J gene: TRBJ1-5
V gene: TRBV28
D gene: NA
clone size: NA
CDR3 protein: CASTPGGGSGQPQHF
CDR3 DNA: TGTGCCAGCACCCCGGGTGGGGGGAGTGGGCAGCCCCAGCATTTT

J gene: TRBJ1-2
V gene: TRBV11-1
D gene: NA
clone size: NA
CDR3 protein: CASSLTDNYGYTF
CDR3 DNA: TGTGCCAGCAGCTTAACAGACAACTATGGCTACACCTTC

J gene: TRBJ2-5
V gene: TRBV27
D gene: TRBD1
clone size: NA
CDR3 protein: CASSLRSSGQWEETQYF
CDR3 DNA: TGTGCCAGCAGTTTAAGGTCGTCGGGACAGTGGGAAGAGACCCAGTACTTC

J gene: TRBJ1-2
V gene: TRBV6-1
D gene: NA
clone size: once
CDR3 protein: CASSEIGGDRSYGYTF
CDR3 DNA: TGTGCCAGCAGTGAAATAGGAGGGGACCGTTCCTATGGCTACACCTTC

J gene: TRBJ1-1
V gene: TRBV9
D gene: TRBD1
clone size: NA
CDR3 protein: CASSVAPDRVTEAFF
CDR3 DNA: TGTGCCAGCAGCGTAGCACCGGACAGGGTAACTGAAGCTTTCTTT

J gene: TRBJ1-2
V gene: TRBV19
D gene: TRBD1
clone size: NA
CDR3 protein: CASSLTGQGAYGYTF
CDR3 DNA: TGTGCCAGTAGTCTGACGGGACAGGGGGCCTATGGCTACACCTTC

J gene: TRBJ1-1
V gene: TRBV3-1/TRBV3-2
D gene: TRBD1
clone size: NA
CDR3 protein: CASSQEGQVRGTEAFF
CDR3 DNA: TGTGCCAGCAGCCAAGAGGGACAGGTACGGGGAACTGAAGCTTTCTTT

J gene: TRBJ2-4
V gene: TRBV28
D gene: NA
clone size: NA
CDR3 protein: CASSPLWGLAKNIQYF
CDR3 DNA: TGTGCCAGCAGTCCACTGTGGGGGCTCGCCAAAAACATTCAGTACTTC

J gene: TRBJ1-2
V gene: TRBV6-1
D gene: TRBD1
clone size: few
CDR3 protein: CASSEVFRGIPGYTF
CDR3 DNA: TGTGCCAGCAGTGAAGTTTTCAGGGGGATACCTGGCTACACCTTC

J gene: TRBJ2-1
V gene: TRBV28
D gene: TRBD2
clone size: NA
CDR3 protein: CASSFAGGVYNEQFF
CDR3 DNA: TGTGCCAGCAGTTTTGCGGGGGGGGTGTACAATGAGCAGTTCTTC

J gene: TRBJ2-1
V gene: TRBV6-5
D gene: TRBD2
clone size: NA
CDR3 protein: CASSRLAGAPNEQFF
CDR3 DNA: TGTGCCAGCAGTCGACTAGCGGGCGCCCCCAATGAGCAGTTCTTC

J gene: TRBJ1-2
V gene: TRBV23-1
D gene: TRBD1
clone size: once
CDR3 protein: CASSHPGTGYGTALGIGYTF
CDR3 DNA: TGCGCCAGCAGTCACCCCGGAACCGGTTACGGGACAGCCCTGGGCATCGGCTACACCTTC

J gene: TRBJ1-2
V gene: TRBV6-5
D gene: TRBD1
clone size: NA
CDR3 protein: CASHPGLDRDYGYTF
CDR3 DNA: TGTGCCAGCCATCCGGGCCTTGACAGGGACTATGGCTACACCTTC

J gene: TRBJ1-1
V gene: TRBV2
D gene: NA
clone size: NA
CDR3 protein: CASSVSNTEAFF
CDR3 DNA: TGTGCCAGCAGTGTATCGAACACTGAAGCTTTCTTT

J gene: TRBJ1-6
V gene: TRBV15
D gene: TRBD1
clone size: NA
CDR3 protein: CATSRAAGQGASNSPLHF
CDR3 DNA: TGTGCCACCAGCAGAGCCGCGGGACAGGGGGCGAGTAATTCACCCCTCCACTTT